This TCR beta chain was recovered during a study of CD8 T cells in ankylosing spondylitis. With 2 bases removed from V and 8 bases from J, the gap between germline ends came to 21 bases. The length of the CDR3 is 16 residues. The germline CDR1 and CDR2 sequences are SEHNR and FQNEAQ (reference sequence). Overall study findings and caveats: As for the disease-linked clones, they showed a CD8+ phenotype and occurred at relatively low frequencies in peripheral blood. Matched synovial fluid from ankylosing spondylitis patients was reported to be enriched for disease-linked clones. Before this, some motif variants had been reported in reactive arthritis synovial fluid and blood. Apparently characteristic of ankylosing spondylitis blood was a TCR beta motif (about 8 highly homologous variants).

TCRdb re-called the 5' RACE reads with MiXCR, one entry per CDR3 protein. The sample comprises fewer than 550,000 distinct CDR3 sequences, approximately 5% of which are singletons, and around 3.6% rests with the top ten. About this clonotype: Its target is not known. A read error may explain this, as a much larger clone is one base away.

The TCR originated in a male donor with ankylosing spondylitis. This chain uses TRBV7-9 with TRBJ1-2; D is unclear. The source material was blood, either unsorted or a sorted T cell fraction (not recorded which). The CDR3 is CASSLIVGYPILGYTF. The CDR3 DNA reads TGTGCCAGCAGCTTAATTGTGGGATACCCCATTCTCGGCTACACCTTC.